This note documents a single T cell receptor (beta chain) sequence. This clonotype was found a few times. No antigen is known for it. No base quality values were provided; no much bigger clone lies one nucleotide off. Set within a cohort of healthcare workers in London, UK, this nested case-control study involved weekly PCR testing of nasopharyngeal swabs along with blood sampling. Between 23 and 31 March 2020, the week of the UK lockdown, healthcare workers were enrolled and then followed up weekly for as long as 16 weeks. This specimen comes from a study of early T cells in non-severe SARS-CoV-2 infection (dated by TCRdb to about 2021). At the level of the whole study: Because TCR sequencing was done on bulk RNA from unsorted whole blood, the alpha and beta chains could not be paired. The full study reports these points: VDJdb matching was skewed toward anti-spike CD8 responses, so virus-specific expansions were likely underestimated and private and CD4 specificities were missed.

The library was made by 5' RACE. Sequencing took place on a NextSeq 500. In the TCR library protocol, unique molecular identifiers were attached to individual cDNA molecules to correct for PCR bias and sequencing error. Sequencing covered both TCR alpha and beta chains, and within each sample the abundances of alpha and beta sequences were tightly co-correlated. In the source study's methods: Decombinator V4 was used to perform V gene, J gene and CDR3 annotation of TCR sequences. TCRs were defined as expanded if a significant change between any two time points was detected under a Poisson model with p below 0.0001. TCR abundances were normalised to the total number of TCRs sequenced per sample and were expressed as counts per million. MAIT TCRs were defined by TRAV1-2 paired with TRAJ12, TRAJ20 or TRAJ33, and iNKT TCRs by TRAV10 paired with TRAJ18. VDJdb, accessed 1 November 2021, was searched for CMV, EBV and SARS-CoV-2 annotated TCRs, excluding TCRs annotated for multiple antigens. TCRdb ran its own pipeline on the public reads, namely fastp trimming at Q25 and MiXCR clone calling, and kept in-frame beta chains. Each record represents a unique CDR3 protein, reported with the most common genes and DNA among its rows. The V and J calls were not made by the authors but by TCRdb's processing. The sample table records about 82,000 distinct CDR3 sequences; over 10% of these occur just once. The biggest ten clones account for roughly 5.5% of the sample.

At the junction V is shortened by 1 base and J by 3 bases, with 7 bases in between. Including the terminal cysteine and phenylalanine, the CDR3 comprises 13 residues. Only the CDR3 part of the read is kept: 39 bases, read in frame from the first base. The germline V gene sets CDR1 to SGHRS and CDR2 to YFSETQ. The chain is encoded by TRBV5-1 joined to TRBJ2-5; 6 matching bases give a weak D call of TRBD1. The receptor was derived from an adult who was a healthcare worker with PCR-confirmed SARS-CoV-2 infection or an uninfected control (not recorded which). The sequenced material came from whole blood. The CDR3 region: CASSLQGKETQYF. The sequence in DNA is TGCGCCAGCAGCTTGCAGGGGAAAGAGACCCAGTACTTC. Outside the CDR3, residues come from the reference TRBV5-1 and TRBJ2-5 proteins, so the full variable domain is: KAGVTQTPRYLIKTRGQQVTLSCSPISGHRSVSWYQQTPGQGLQFLFEYFSETQRNKGNFPGRFSGRQFSNSRSEMNVSTLELGDSALYLCASSLQGKETQYFGPGTRLLVL.